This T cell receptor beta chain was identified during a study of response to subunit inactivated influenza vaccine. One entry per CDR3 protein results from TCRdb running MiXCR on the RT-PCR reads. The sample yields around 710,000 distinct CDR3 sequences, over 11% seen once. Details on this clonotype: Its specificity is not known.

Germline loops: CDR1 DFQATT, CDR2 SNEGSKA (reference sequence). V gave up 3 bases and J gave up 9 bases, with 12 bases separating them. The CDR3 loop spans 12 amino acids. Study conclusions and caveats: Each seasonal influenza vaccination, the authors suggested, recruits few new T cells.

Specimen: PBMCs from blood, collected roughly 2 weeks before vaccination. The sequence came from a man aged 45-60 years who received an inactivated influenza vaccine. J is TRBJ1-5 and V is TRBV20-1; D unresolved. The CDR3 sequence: CSARTRIGPQHF. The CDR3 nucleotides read TGCAGTGCTAGGACGAGAATCGGGCCCCAGCATTTT.